A single sample gave rise to the 13 T cell receptor beta chains below, sequenced in a study of shared T cell receptors in the human thymus. The protocol was immunoSEQ multiplex PCR, while the TCRdb copy is restricted to in-frame clones and leaves out a portion. The table includes around 730,000 clones, 80% to 90% detected once. The same sample was also used in a study of human thymus T cells.

Sequenced: thymocytes. All receptors come from a girl under three years old with a congenital heart defect.

This clone was counted between two and nine times. The junction departs from the called germline gene at one end, perhaps through a read error. The chain uses TRBV6-1 and TRBJ2-7, with TRBD1 matching over 9 bases. CDR3 length: 11 amino acids. Germline CDR1 reads MNHNS; CDR2 reads SASEGT. CDR3 in amino acids: CASSGGTGNDF. CDR3 DNA sequence: TGTGCCAGCAGTGGTGGGACAGGGAATGACTTC.

The J gene is TRBJ1-4, the V gene TRBV6-5, with D maybe TRBD1 (5 bases). V dropped 2 bases and J dropped 3 bases, with 10 bases sitting between them. CDR1 is MNHEY and CDR2 is SVGAGI in the germline V gene. The CDR3 sequence is 15 residues long. CDR3 loop: CASSYDRPPNEKLFF. The CDR3, as DNA: TGTGCCAGCAGTTACGACAGACCCCCTAATGAAAAACTGTTTTTT.

This clone was counted a single time. The V and J genes are TRBV21-1 and TRBJ1-1. TRBV21-1 is termed a pseudogene. The CDR3 consists of 13 residues. CDR3 residues: CASSKRSNTEAFF. The CDR3 nucleotides read TGTGCCAGCAGCAAACGGTCGAACACTGAAGCTTTCTTT.

V gene TRBV7-6 combines with J gene TRBJ2-2, with 14 bases matching TRBD2. V dropped 5 bases and J dropped 1; count of bases not matched to a gene: 3. This CDR3 has 17 residues. Germline-derived CDR1 and CDR2 are SGHVS and FNYEAQ. CDR3 DNA: TGTGCCAGCAGCCGACTAGCGGGGGGGCTGAACACCGGGGAGCTGTTTTTT. This translates into CASSRLAGGLNTGELFF.

The J gene is TRBJ1-2, the V gene TRBV4-2; D is unclear. The V end was cut by 0 bases, the J end by 4 bases, with 9 bases between. CDR1 LGHNA and CDR2 YNFKEQ come from the germline V gene. This CDR3 region has 14 residues. The CDR3 protein is CASSQEAAIYGYTF. DNA for the CDR3: TGTGCCAGCAGCCAAGAGGCGGCGATCTATGGCTACACCTTC.

This chain links TRBV28 with TRBJ1-1, with 7 positions matching TRBD1. The CDR3 totals 19 residues. In germline, CDR1 is MDHEN, CDR2 SYDVKM. V trimming: 4 bases; J trimming: 2 bases; junction bases outside the gene matches: 19. The CDR3 reads CASSYPSSDRRVANTEAFF. Written as DNA, the CDR3 is TGTGCCAGCAGTTATCCATCCTCGGACAGGAGGGTGGCAAACACTGAAGCTTTCTTT.

The genes are TRBV9 and TRBJ1-6; D is ambiguous. V lost 0 bases to trimming and J lost 7 bases, with 11 bases between them. This CDR3 spans 15 amino acids. Per the germline V gene, CDR1 is SGDLS and CDR2 is YYNGEE. The CDR3 DNA reads as TGTGCCAGCAGCGTAGATGGAGGGTGGAATTCACCCCTCCACTTT. It is translated as CASSVDGGWNSPLHF.

The CDR3 protein is CASRVVGQGRTEAFF. As DNA, the CDR3 is TGTGCCAGCAGAGTTGTGGGACAGGGCCGTACTGAAGCTTTCTTT. This chain uses TRBV5-5 with TRBJ1-1; 9 positions agree with TRBD1. The germline gives CDR1 SGHKS, CDR2 YYEKEE (reference sequence). J gave up 5 bases and V 5 bases, and 10 bases lay outside the gene matches. CDR3 size: 15 residues.

This clone was counted a single time. The CDR3 DNA sequence: TGTGCCAGCAGCTTCCAAAGAAGGGGTGGGCCCCAGCATTTT. This sequence encodes CASSFQRRGGPQHF. This rearrangement joins TRBV5-6 to TRBJ1-5; tentative D call: TRBD1 (5 bases). Deletions cut 2 bases from V and 9 bases from J, with 15 bases between. CDR1 is SGHDT and CDR2 is YYEEEE in the germline V gene. CDR3 size: 14 residues.

The chain recombines TRBV5-1 with TRBJ2-1; 9 bases agree with TRBD2. The J segment lost 8 bases and the V segment lost 0 bases, leaving 9 bases of the junction unmatched. The CDR3 runs to 16 residues. CDR1 and CDR2 from the germline V gene are SGHRS and YFSETQ. The CDR3 loop reads CASSLAQVAGVYEQFF. The CDR3 bases are TGCGCCAGCAGCTTGGCCCAGGTAGCGGGGGTATATGAGCAGTTCTTC.

The rearrangement uses TRBV18 and TRBJ2-1; 8 bases match TRBD2. V was pared by 2 bases and J by 9 bases, with 9 bases of the junction left unmatched. Germline V lookup: CDR1 KGHSH, CDR2 LQKENI. The CDR3 is 15 residues long. The CDR3 protein is CASSPSGGKIGEQFF. The CDR3 DNA is TGTGCCAGCTCACCAAGCGGGGGAAAGATCGGTGAGCAGTTCTTC. The full variable domain, in which reference TRBV18 and TRBJ2-1 provide the parts outside the CDR3, is NAGVMQNPRHLVRRRGQEARLRCSPMKGHSHVYWYRQLPEEGLKFMVYLQKENIIDESGMPKERFSAEFPKEGPSILRIQQVVRGDSAAYFCASSPSGGKIGEQFFGPGTRLTVL.

This chain links TRBV9 with TRBJ1-6; D is unclear. Trimming removed 0 bases at V and 8 bases at J, with 9 bases between. The CDR3 has 14 residues. In germline, CDR1 is SGDLS, CDR2 YYNGEE. The CDR3 sequence: CASSVGSGHSPLHF. The CDR3 nucleotides read TGTGCCAGCAGCGTAGGTTCAGGCCATTCACCCCTCCACTTT. Using reference TRBV9 and TRBJ1-6 for the parts outside the CDR3, the full variable domain is DSGVTQTPKHLITATGQRVTLRCSPRSGDLSVYWYQQSLDQGLQFLIQYYNGEERAKGNILERFSAQQFPDLHSELNLSSLELGDSALYFCASSVGSGHSPLHFGNGTRLTVT.

The rearrangement joins TRBV7-8 to TRBJ2-7; 10 bases line up with TRBD1. Germline V gives CDR1 SGHVS, CDR2 FQNEAQ. Trimming cost V 7 bases and J 4 bases; bases outside gene matches: 13. The CDR3 has 16 residues. The CDR3 sequence is CASTVQRQGARYEQYF. The CDR3 nucleotides are TGTGCCAGCACCGTACAGAGACAGGGGGCGCGTTACGAGCAGTACTTC.